The rows below give T cell receptor beta chains drawn from one sample of a study of molecular identifiers for immune sequencing clone quantification. TCRdb reprocessed the PCR reads with MiXCR, giving one entry per CDR3 protein. The sample contains some 320,000 distinct CDR3 sequences, 20% to 25% of which appear only once. Sequencing input: naive CD8+ T cells from blood, with Jurkat cell RNA spiked in. These receptors came from a human donor in good health. Some libraries in this study had Jurkat cell RNA spiked in. The CDR3 runs from the conserved cysteine through the conserved F or W. Each record gives: V gene, D gene, clone size, J gene, CDR3 protein, CDR3 DNA. The D gene is left open where the match is weak. Size is stated for part of the rows, as once, few or many counts, or as a class when the clone is expanded.

v_gene: TRBV6-2/TRBV6-3; d_gene: TRBD2; abundance: few; j_gene: TRBJ2-1; CDR3aa: CASSYGGLAGEGEQFF; CDR3nt: TGTGCCAGCAGTTACGGAGGACTAGCGGGAGAAGGTGAGCAGTTCTTC
v_gene: TRBV7-9; d_gene: TRBD2; abundance: many; j_gene: TRBJ2-3; CDR3aa: CASSPRTSGGSRPFTDTQYF; CDR3nt: TGTGCCAGCAGCCCCCGGACTAGCGGGGGGTCCCGTCCCTTCACAGATACGCAGTATTTT
v_gene: TRBV6-5; d_gene: TRBD2; abundance: few; j_gene: TRBJ2-7; CDR3aa: CASGLAGAVEQYF; CDR3nt: TGTGCCAGCGGACTAGCGGGAGCGGTCGAGCAGTACTTC
v_gene: TRBV23-1; d_gene: NA; abundance: NA; j_gene: TRBJ1-5; CDR3aa: CASSLNSPQSTRSAQHF; CDR3nt: TGCGCCAGCAGTCTAAACAGTCCCCAAAGCACTCGGTCAGCCCAGCATTTT
v_gene: TRBV11-1; d_gene: TRBD2; abundance: NA; j_gene: TRBJ2-7; CDR3aa: CASSSRTSGSYEQYF; CDR3nt: TGTGCCAGCAGCTCCCGTACTAGCGGCTCCTACGAGCAGTACTTC
v_gene: TRBV5-1; d_gene: TRBD2; abundance: many; j_gene: TRBJ2-3; CDR3aa: CASSLRTSGGLDTDTQYF; CDR3nt: TGCGCCAGCAGCTTACGTACTAGCGGGGGGCTCGACACAGATACGCAGTATTTT
v_gene: TRBV7-6; d_gene: TRBD1; abundance: many; j_gene: TRBJ2-7; CDR3aa: CASSLSLGGPYEQYF; CDR3nt: TGTGCCAGCAGCTTATCCCTAGGGGGCCCGTACGAGCAGTACTTC
v_gene: TRBV19; d_gene: NA; abundance: NA; j_gene: TRBJ2-7; CDR3aa: CASRDPGSSEQYF; CDR3nt: TGTGCCAGCCGGGACCCAGGATCGAGCGAGCAGTACTTC
v_gene: TRBV28; d_gene: NA; abundance: many; j_gene: TRBJ2-5; CDR3aa: CASSLLGAQETQYF; CDR3nt: TGTGCCAGCAGTTTACTAGGTGCGCAAGAGACCCAGTACTTC
v_gene: TRBV20-1; d_gene: NA; abundance: many; j_gene: TRBJ1-6; CDR3aa: CSARNERASGSPLHF; CDR3nt: TGCAGTGCTAGAAACGAGCGGGCATCGGGTTCACCCCTCCACTTT
v_gene: TRBV7-9; d_gene: NA; abundance: many; j_gene: TRBJ1-1; CDR3aa: CASTSSGTEAFF; CDR3nt: TGTGCCAGCACCTCTTCGGGCACTGAAGCTTTCTTT
v_gene: TRBV21-1; d_gene: NA; abundance: many; j_gene: TRBJ2-3; CDR3aa: CASSPPGRSDLNTQYF; CDR3nt: TGTGCCAGCAGCCCCCCGGGCCGAAGCGATCTGAATACGCAGTATTTT
v_gene: TRBV15; d_gene: NA; abundance: NA; j_gene: TRBJ1-1; CDR3aa: CATSTGAMNTKAFF; CDR3nt: TGTGCCACCAGCACAGGAGCGATGAACACTAAAGCTTTCTTT
v_gene: TRBV28; d_gene: TRBD1; abundance: many; j_gene: TRBJ1-5; CDR3aa: CASSNQGASDQPQHF; CDR3nt: TGTGCCAGCAGTAATCAGGGGGCTTCGGATCAGCCCCAGCATTTT
v_gene: TRBV4-1; d_gene: TRBD1; abundance: many; j_gene: TRBJ2-7; CDR3aa: CASSQGTGQVEQYF; CDR3nt: TGCGCCAGCAGCCAAGGGACAGGGCAGGTCGAGCAGTACTTC
v_gene: TRBV12-3/TRBV12-4; d_gene: TRBD2; abundance: many; j_gene: TRBJ2-1; CDR3aa: CASSPGTRGWQFF; CDR3nt: TGTGCCAGCAGTCCGGGGACTAGGGGGTGGCAGTTCTTC
v_gene: TRBV10-2; d_gene: NA; abundance: NA; j_gene: TRBJ2-5; CDR3aa: CASSTGGLETQYF; CDR3nt: TGCGCCAGCTCGACGGGGGGCCTAGAGACCCAGTACTTC
v_gene: TRBV7-9; d_gene: TRBD1; abundance: few; j_gene: TRBJ2-5; CDR3aa: CASSLATGLETQYF; CDR3nt: TGTGCCAGCAGCTTAGCGACAGGGTTGGAGACCCAGTACTTC
v_gene: TRBV5-6; d_gene: NA; abundance: many; j_gene: TRBJ2-5; CDR3aa: CASNWAPEGPQYF; CDR3nt: TGTGCCAGCAATTGGGCGCCGGAAGGACCCCAGTACTTC
v_gene: TRBV7-2; d_gene: NA; abundance: NA; j_gene: TRBJ2-1; CDR3aa: CASSMGPSYNEQFF; CDR3nt: TGTGCCAGCAGCATGGGACCCTCCTACAATGAGCAGTTCTTC
v_gene: TRBV30; d_gene: TRBD1; abundance: many; j_gene: TRBJ1-2; CDR3aa: CAWSVLGRGLVGYTF; CDR3nt: TGTGCCTGGAGTGTACTGGGCAGGGGGCTCGTTGGCTACACCTTC
v_gene: TRBV12-3/TRBV12-4; d_gene: NA; abundance: many; j_gene: TRBJ1-1; CDR3aa: CASSLASMGTEAFF; CDR3nt: TGTGCCAGCAGTTTGGCATCCATGGGGACTGAAGCTTTCTTT
v_gene: TRBV5-1; d_gene: TRBD2; abundance: NA; j_gene: TRBJ2-3; CDR3aa: CASSIGTSGQFTDTQYF; CDR3nt: TGCGCCAGCAGCATCGGGACTAGCGGGCAATTCACAGATACGCAGTATTTT
v_gene: TRBV30; d_gene: TRBD2; abundance: NA; j_gene: TRBJ2-3; CDR3aa: CAWDWGLAEKISTDTQYF; CDR3nt: TGTGCCTGGGATTGGGGACTAGCGGAAAAAATTAGCACAGATACGCAGTATTTT
v_gene: TRBV7-9; d_gene: NA; abundance: many; j_gene: TRBJ2-1; CDR3aa: CASSTSTDYNEQFF; CDR3nt: TGTGCCAGCAGCACGTCGACAGATTACAATGAGCAGTTCTTC
v_gene: TRBV20-1; d_gene: TRBD1; abundance: many; j_gene: TRBJ1-2; CDR3aa: CSARDLGTGYGYTF; CDR3nt: TGCAGTGCTAGAGATCTCGGGACAGGCTATGGCTACACCTTC
v_gene: TRBV3-1; d_gene: TRBD1; abundance: many; j_gene: TRBJ1-4; CDR3aa: CASSQDQGQDHEKLFF; CDR3nt: TGTGCCAGCAGCCAAGATCAGGGACAGGACCATGAAAAACTGTTTTTT
v_gene: TRBV6-2/TRBV6-3; d_gene: NA; abundance: NA; j_gene: TRBJ2-6; CDR3aa: CASSYSGFGANVLTF; CDR3nt: TGTGCCAGCAGTTACTCGGGGTTTGGGGCCAACGTCCTGACTTTC
v_gene: TRBV29-1; d_gene: TRBD1; abundance: many; j_gene: TRBJ2-7; CDR3aa: CSVGGHGTGTYEQYF; CDR3nt: TGCAGCGTTGGAGGGCACGGGACAGGGACCTACGAGCAGTACTTC
v_gene: TRBV2; d_gene: TRBD1; abundance: many; j_gene: TRBJ1-2; CDR3aa: CASSERQGRSYGYTF; CDR3nt: TGTGCCAGCAGTGAAAGACAGGGGCGCAGCTATGGCTACACCTTC
v_gene: TRBV4-3; d_gene: TRBD1; abundance: few; j_gene: TRBJ2-7; CDR3aa: CASSQDRQGSSYEQYF; CDR3nt: TGCGCCAGCAGCCAAGATCGACAGGGTAGCTCCTACGAGCAGTACTTC
v_gene: TRBV7-9; d_gene: NA; abundance: many; j_gene: TRBJ2-7; CDR3aa: CASSLGLVDSDEQYF; CDR3nt: TGTGCCAGCAGCTTAGGACTCGTGGATTCCGACGAGCAGTACTTC
v_gene: TRBV21-1; d_gene: NA; abundance: many; j_gene: TRBJ1-2; CDR3aa: CASSKNLVSSGANYGYTF; CDR3nt: TGTGCCAGCAGCAAAAATCTCGTTTCGTCTGGGGCTAACTATGGCTACACCTTC
v_gene: TRBV6-5; d_gene: NA; abundance: many; j_gene: TRBJ1-1; CDR3aa: CASSYAGTEAFF; CDR3nt: TGTGCCAGCAGTTATGCGGGCACTGAAGCTTTCTTT
v_gene: TRBV6-2/TRBV6-3; d_gene: TRBD1; abundance: few; j_gene: TRBJ1-2; CDR3aa: CASSYATGVSTDGYTF; CDR3nt: TGTGCCAGCAGTTACGCCACAGGGGTGTCAACCGATGGCTACACCTTC
v_gene: TRBV30; d_gene: NA; abundance: few; j_gene: TRBJ2-3; CDR3aa: CAWSQDSSTDTQYF; CDR3nt: TGTGCCTGGAGTCAGGACTCAAGCACAGATACGCAGTATTTT
v_gene: TRBV6-5; d_gene: TRBD1; abundance: NA; j_gene: TRBJ1-5; CDR3aa: CACSYSTGSQPQHF; CDR3nt: TGTGCCTGCAGTTACTCGACAGGGTCGCAGCCCCAGCATTTT
v_gene: TRBV2; d_gene: NA; abundance: many; j_gene: TRBJ1-2; CDR3aa: CASSEDNYGYTF; CDR3nt: TGTGCCAGCAGTGAGGACAACTATGGCTACACCTTC
v_gene: TRBV6-1; d_gene: NA; abundance: many; j_gene: TRBJ2-3; CDR3aa: CASSEGLDTQYF; CDR3nt: TGTGCCAGCAGTGAAGGGTTGGATACGCAGTATTTT
v_gene: TRBV12-3/TRBV12-4; d_gene: NA; abundance: many; j_gene: TRBJ1-4; CDR3aa: CASSLGPKLFF; CDR3nt: TGTGCCAGCAGTTTAGGACCAAAACTGTTTTTT
v_gene: TRBV11-2; d_gene: NA; abundance: NA; j_gene: TRBJ2-5; CDR3aa: CASSLVSPGKETQYF; CDR3nt: TGTGCCAGCAGCTTAGTCAGTCCCGGCAAAGAGACCCAGTACTTC
v_gene: TRBV7-9; d_gene: NA; abundance: many; j_gene: TRBJ2-4; CDR3aa: CASSLSAGKNIQYF; CDR3nt: TGTGCCAGCAGCTTATCTGCCGGAAAAAACATTCAGTACTTC
v_gene: TRBV9; d_gene: NA; abundance: many; j_gene: TRBJ1-1; CDR3aa: CASSPASGCTEAFF; CDR3nt: TGTGCCAGCAGCCCGGCTTCTGGGTGCACTGAAGCTTTCTTT
v_gene: TRBV7-2; d_gene: NA; abundance: NA; j_gene: TRBJ2-1; CDR3aa: CASRLVWEATYNEQFF; CDR3nt: TGTGCCAGCCGCTTAGTATGGGAAGCTACCTACAATGAGCAGTTCTTC
v_gene: TRBV7-6; d_gene: TRBD1; abundance: many; j_gene: TRBJ2-7; CDR3aa: CASSREQGAWEQYF; CDR3nt: TGTGCCAGCAGCCGAGAACAGGGGGCTTGGGAGCAGTACTTC